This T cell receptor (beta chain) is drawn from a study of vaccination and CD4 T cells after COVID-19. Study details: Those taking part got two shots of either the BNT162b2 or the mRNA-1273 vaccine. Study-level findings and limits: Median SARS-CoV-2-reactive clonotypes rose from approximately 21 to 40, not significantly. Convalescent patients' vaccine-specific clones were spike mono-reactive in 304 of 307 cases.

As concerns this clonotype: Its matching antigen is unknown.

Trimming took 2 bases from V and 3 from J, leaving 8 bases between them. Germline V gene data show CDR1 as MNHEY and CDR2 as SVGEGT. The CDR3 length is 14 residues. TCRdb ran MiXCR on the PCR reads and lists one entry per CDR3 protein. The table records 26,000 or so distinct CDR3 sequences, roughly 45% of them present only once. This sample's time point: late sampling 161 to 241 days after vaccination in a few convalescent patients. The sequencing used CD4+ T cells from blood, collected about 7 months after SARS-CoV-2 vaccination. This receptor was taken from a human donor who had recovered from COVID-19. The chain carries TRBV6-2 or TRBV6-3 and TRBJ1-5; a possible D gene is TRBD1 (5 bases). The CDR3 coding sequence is TGTGCCAGCAGTTACAGACAGCTCAATCAGCCCCAGCATTTT. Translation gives CASSYRQLNQPQHF.